The rows below give T cell receptor beta chains drawn from one sample of a study of preoperative IRX-2 immunotherapy in early breast cancer. The protocol was immunoSEQ multiplex PCR, while the TCRdb copy is restricted to in-frame clones and leaves out a portion. The table lists about 89,000 clones, just over 85% of them singletons, with about 1.9% in the top ten. The starting material was tumor tissue, obtained after IRX-2 immunotherapy. These receptors were taken from a human donor with breast cancer. Each CDR3 is given with its conserved first and last residue. The D gene is left open where the match is weak. Expanded clones get a size class; other rows say once, few or many, or leave the size out.

-	-	TRBV25-1	TRBJ1-4	CASSERGYNSEKLFF	TGTGCCAGCAGTGAGAGGGGATATAATAGTGAAAAACTGTTTTTT
-	-	TRBV12-5	TRBJ1-1	CASGLAAVQGTAFF	TGTGCTAGTGGTTTGGCCGCGGTACAGGGTACCGCTTTCTTT
-	once	TRBV19	TRBJ2-3	CASSIDAGRRSTQYF	TGTGCCAGTAGTATAGATGCGGGGCGGAGAAGTACGCAGTATTTT
-	-	TRBV12-5	TRBJ2-5	CASTERPSQETQYF	TGTGCCAGCACCGAAAGGCCTTCCCAAGAGACCCAGTACTTC
-	-	TRBV28	TRBJ1-2	CASSLGITGYTF	TGTGCCAGCAGTTTGGGCATCACTGGCTACACCTTC
TRBD2	-	TRBV28	TRBJ2-3	CASSLRGLAGAVDTQYF	TGTGCCAGCAGTTTAAGGGGACTAGCGGGAGCCGTAGATACGCAGTATTTT
TRBD2	once	TRBV15	TRBJ2-2	CATSRDRLAGINTGELFF	TGTGCCACCAGCAGAGATCGACTAGCGGGAATAAACACCGGGGAGCTGTTTTTT
TRBD1	-	TRBV6-8	TRBJ1-5	CASSTRTGPNQPQHF	TGTGCCAGCAGTACGCGGACAGGTCCCAATCAGCCCCAGCATTTT
TRBD1	-	TRBV7-1	TRBJ2-2	CASSLGRQGALAGELFF	TGTGCCAGCAGCTTGGGGAGACAGGGGGCGTTGGCCGGGGAGCTGTTTTTT
TRBD1	-	TRBV28	TRBJ2-1	CASSEPGQSNEQFF	TGTGCCAGCAGTGAACCGGGACAGAGCAATGAGCAGTTCTTC
-	-	TRBV19	TRBJ1-5	CASSILGGTDQPQHF	TGTGCCAGTAGTATTCTTGGGGGTACGGATCAGCCCCAGCATTTT
-	-	TRBV7-4	TRBJ2-7	CASSLWVKNTLREQYF	TGTGCCAGCAGCTTATGGGTTAAGAATACCCTTCGCGAGCAGTACTTC
TRBD2	few	TRBV7-7	TRBJ2-7	CASSLLAGGPDEQYF	TGTGCCAGCAGCTTATTAGCGGGAGGGCCGGACGAGCAGTACTTC
-	-	TRBV6-8	TRBJ1-5	CASSGGGWNQPQHF	TGTGCCAGTTCAGGAGGGGGGTGGAATCAGCCCCAGCATTTT
-	-	TRBV5-1	TRBJ1-1	CASSLVSGENTEAFF	TGCGCCAGCAGCTTGGTTTCAGGGGAGAACACTGAAGCTTTCTTT
-	-	TRBV11-3	TRBJ2-3	CASSFTRQADSTDTQYF	TGTGCCAGCAGCTTTACTAGACAGGCCGATAGCACAGATACGCAGTATTTT
TRBD1	-	TRBV29-1	TRBJ2-2	CSVDTDRGSGELFF	TGCAGCGTTGATACGGACAGGGGGTCCGGGGAGCTGTTTTTT
-	once	TRBV9	TRBJ1-4	CASRTPNEKLFF	TGTGCCAGCCGGACGCCTAATGAAAAACTGTTTTTT
TRBD1	-	TRBV9	TRBJ1-1	CASSPTGVPNTEAFF	TGTGCCAGCAGTCCGACAGGGGTCCCTAACACTGAAGCTTTCTTT
-	-	TRBV29-1	TRBJ1-2	CSVEVQGATYGYTF	TGCAGCGTTGAAGTGCAAGGGGCCACCTATGGCTACACCTTC
-	once	TRBV6-8	TRBJ2-3	CAIRVDADTDTQYF	TGTGCCATCAGAGTGGACGCCGACACAGATACGCAGTATTTT
-	-	TRBV28	TRBJ2-7	CASSLIGLYEQYF	TGTGCCAGCAGTTTAATAGGGTTGTACGAGCAGTACTTC
-	-	TRBV7-1	TRBJ2-2	CASTGANTGELFF	TGTGCCAGCACTGGGGCGAACACCGGGGAGCTGTTTTTT
-	-	TRBV4-1	TRBJ2-7	CASSQERASAYEQYF	TGCGCCAGCAGCCAAGAAAGGGCAAGTGCCTACGAGCAGTACTTC
-	-	TRBV18	TRBJ1-4	CASSPDITNEKLFF	TGTGCCAGCTCACCAGACATAACTAATGAAAAACTGTTTTTT
TRBD2	-	TRBV15	TRBJ2-3	CATSWTSGGGTDTQYF	TGTGCCACCAGCTGGACTAGCGGGGGGGGCACAGATACGCAGTATTTT
TRBD1	-	TRBV6-8	TRBJ2-1	CASSPWGRGQSEQFF	TGTGCCAGCAGTCCATGGGGCAGGGGGCAGAGTGAGCAGTTCTTC
TRBD1	-	TRBV7-4	TRBJ2-2	CASSPRFGQGHTGELFF	TGTGCCAGCAGCCCCCGCTTCGGACAGGGTCACACCGGGGAGCTGTTTTTT
TRBD1	-	TRBV28	TRBJ2-7	CASSFPTGGSYEQYF	TGTGCCAGCAGTTTCCCCACAGGGGGTTCCTACGAGCAGTACTTC
-	-	TRBV19	TRBJ1-5	CASRQGNQPQHF	TGTGCCAGTAGGCAGGGCAATCAGCCCCAGCATTTT
-	-	TRBV9	TRBJ1-1	CASSEARGQWLAFF	TGTGCCAGCAGTGAAGCGCGTGGGCAATGGTTAGCTTTCTTT
-	-	TRBV5-1	TRBJ2-6	CASSPRGGTISGANVLTF	TGCGCCAGCAGCCCGAGGGGGGGGACCATCTCTGGGGCCAACGTCCTGACTTTC
-	-	TRBV6-7	TRBJ1-2	CASTLRGADGYTF	TGTGCCAGCACCCTTAGGGGCGCGGATGGCTACACCTTC
TRBD1	-	TRBV7-2	TRBJ2-5	CASSLRGQETQYF	TGTGCCAGCAGCCTCAGGGGGCAAGAGACCCAGTACTTC
-	-	TRBV11-3	TRBJ1-5	CASTPDRSNQPQHF	TGTGCCAGCACCCCCGACCGTAGCAATCAGCCCCAGCATTTT
-	-	TRBV7-4	TRBJ1-4	CASSQLLQYNEKLFF	TGTGCCAGCAGCCAACTGCTCCAGTATAATGAAAAACTGTTTTTT
-	medium-sized	TRBV19	TRBJ1-1	CASSITLNTEAFF	TGTGCCAGTAGTATTACTCTGAACACTGAAGCTTTCTTT
TRBD2	-	TRBV7-7	TRBJ2-3	CASSPGTSGTDTQYF	TGTGCCAGCAGCCCTGGGACTAGCGGCACAGATACGCAGTATTTT
TRBD1	many	TRBV28	TRBJ2-7	CASTPGTVSYEQYF	TGTGCCAGCACCCCCGGGACAGTCTCATACGAGCAGTACTTC
-	-	TRBV12-5	TRBJ1-5	CASGPPLASRGELPQHF	TGTGCTAGTGGTCCGCCCCTTGCCTCCAGGGGTGAGTTGCCCCAGCATTTT
-	-	TRBV11-3	TRBJ2-1	CASSLMQGGSDEQFF	TGTGCCAGCAGCTTAATGCAGGGAGGTAGTGATGAGCAGTTCTTC
-	-	TRBV18	TRBJ2-5	CASSHTQETQYF	TGTGCCAGCTCCCACACCCAAGAGACCCAGTACTTC
-	-	TRBV5-1	TRBJ1-1	CASSATASRETEAFF	TGCGCCAGCAGCGCGACGGCCTCTAGGGAAACTGAAGCTTTCTTT
-	-	TRBV6-8	TRBJ1-1	CASSYVGNGEAFF	TGTGCCAGCAGTTACGTGGGGAACGGTGAAGCTTTCTTT
-	-	TRBV7-4	TRBJ1-1	CASSLANRDTEAFF	TGTGCCAGCAGCTTAGCGAATCGAGACACTGAAGCTTTCTTT
-	-	TRBV19	TRBJ2-5	CASSKREQETQYF	TGTGCCAGTAGTAAGAGGGAGCAAGAGACCCAGTACTTC